This T cell receptor beta chain was sequenced in a study of identical twins. After removal of 2 bases from V and 6 bases from J, the junction contained 12 bases not matched to a gene. There are 18 residues in the CDR3. The germline V gene has CDR1 SGHTA and CDR2 FQGTGA. From the 5' RACE reads, TCRdb called clonotypes with MiXCR, one entry per CDR3 protein. Of some 790,000 distinct CDR3 sequences listed, 18% are singletons. In addition, the sample was reused for a study of T cells expressing NK-cell markers.

The receptor was derived from a woman between 18 and 29 years old in good health. Source material: PBMCs. This chain links TRBV7-3 with TRBJ2-1, with 11 positions matching TRBD2. The CDR3 region has the DNA TGTGCCAGCAGCTTAGCCCCACTAGCGGGGGTAGAGGGCAATGAGCAGTTCTTC. Residues: CASSLAPLAGVEGNEQFF.